Below, one TCR beta chain is given with its context. Its antigen is not identified. The source of the sample is a study of T-cell memory formation after mild COVID-19. Study as a whole: TCR clusters were largely donor specific.

MiXCR was run by TCRdb on the 5' RACE reads, yielding one entry per CDR3 protein. The sample has more than 300,000 distinct CDR3 sequences; roughly 20% are singletons. Whole-study results and caveats: Specificity for SARS-CoV-2 was not confirmed among the second-wave clones peaking on day 37. Contracting clones localized mainly to CM and EM when CD4+ and mainly to EMRA when CD8+.

The TCR was taken from a man aged 18 to 35 who had mild COVID-19 (a few samples of this study predate the infection). Cell type and time point are not known. The sample was PBMCs or a T cell subset sorted from them (not recorded which).

The CDR3 reads CASSSLGKRAQVFF. CDR3 in DNA: TGTGCCAGCAGCTCCTTGGGGAAGCGGGCCCAAGTTTTCTTC. The V call is TRBV7-6, the J call TRBJ2-1, with a weak D call TRBD2 (6 bases). V shed 4 bases and J shed 16 bases, with 23 bases lying between them. Germline V gene lookup returns CDR1 SGHVS and CDR2 FNYEAQ. This CDR3 is 14 amino acids long.